This TCR beta chain was sequenced for a study of control samples from healthy donors and cancer patients. In germline, CDR1 is LNHNV, CDR2 YYDKDF (reference sequence). With 5 bases removed from V and 0 bases from J, the gap between germline ends came to 20 bases. CDR3 length: 19 amino acids. TCRdb keeps only in-frame clones here, not all; method: immunoSEQ multiplex PCR. The profile shows about 140,000 clones, 91% of them singletons. This chain uses TRBV15 with TRBJ1-6; D possibly corresponds to TRBD1 (6 bases). The sequencing input was blood. This receptor was obtained from a man aged 18 to 30 in good health. CDR3 DNA: TGTGCCACCAGCTTTACAGGGAGAGCTAGCAGCTCCTATAATTCACCCCTCCACTTT. Its translation is CATSFTGRASSSYNSPLHF.